Each of the 13 T cell receptor beta chains below was sequenced from the same sample in a study of regulatory T cells in long-lasting Graves disease. Described time point: newly diagnosed GD, antithyroid drugs for less than 3 months. The TCR library used RNA extracted from PBMCs. Sequencing libraries for TCR beta were prepared with iRepertoire HTBI primers and Arm-PCR of CDR3 regions. TCRdb re-called the multiplex PCR reads with MiXCR, one entry per CDR3 protein. The sample has 620,000 or so distinct CDR3 sequences; under 20% are singletons. This sample also appeared in a second study, on T cells in Graves' hyperthyroidism and ophthalmopathy.

Sequenced here: peripheral blood mononuclear cells (PBMCs), sampled at new diagnosis, from a patient treated with antithyroid drugs. All receptors derive from a woman under 40 with Graves disease.

The V gene is TRBV10-1, the J gene TRBJ2-6, with D perhaps TRBD1 (5 bases). The V end lost 7 bases, the J end lost 0 bases, and 16 bases lay between the germline ends. The germline gives CDR1 WNHNN, CDR2 SYGVQD (reference sequence). CDR3 length: 17 residues. This chain's CDR3 is CASNLVPGSSGANVLTF. In DNA, the CDR3 is TGCGCCAGCAACTTAGTCCCAGGGTCCTCTGGGGCCAACGTCCTGACTTTC.

The sample holds a few counts of this clonotype. This rearrangement joins TRBV5-8 to TRBJ1-1, with D unclear. Looked up from germline, CDR1 is SGHTS and CDR2 is YDEGEE. The CDR3 is 14 residues long. V lost 3 bases and J 1 base, leaving 10 bases between the germline ends. CDR3 sequence: CASSSLMGNTEAFF. The CDR3 DNA is TGTGCCAGCAGCTCACTCATGGGGAACACTGAAGCTTTCTTT.

To note about this clonotype: The junction differs from germline at one of its ends, possibly a read error. The chain carries TRBV20-1 and TRBJ2-2; weak D call: TRBD2 (5 bases). The CDR3 has 13 amino acids. Germline lookup yields CDR1 DFQATT and CDR2 SNEGSKA (reference sequence). The CDR3 DNA follows: TGCAGTGCTAGAGACAGCGTTACCGGGGAGCTGCTTTTT. Translating it yields CSARDSVTGELLF.

This clonotype was counted between two and nine times. J is TRBJ1-4 and V is TRBV28; D perhaps matches TRBD1 (5 bases). CDR1 MDHEN and CDR2 SYDVKM come from the germline V gene. Trimming removed 4 bases at V and 3 bases at J, with 21 bases between. The CDR3 covers 18 residues. The DNA for the CDR3 is TGTGCCAGCAGTTCCCCCGGGACCATCCTAGGAGCTAATGAAAAACTGTTTTTT. Translating gives CASSSPGTILGANEKLFF.

This clonotype was detected many times. A junction boundary mismatches the germline segment, possibly from a read error. V gene TRBV3-1 combines with J gene TRBJ2-5; the D gene is possibly TRBD1 (5 bases). Germline lookup yields CDR1 LGHDT and CDR2 YNNKEL (reference sequence). The CDR3 is 13 amino acids. As DNA, the CDR3 is TGTGCCAGCAACCAAGGGGCCCAAGAGACCCAGTACTTC. Protein sequence: CASNQGAQETQYF.

This clonotype was picked up many times. The rearrangement joins TRBV7-2 to TRBJ2-1, with 7 bases matching TRBD1. V lost 3 bases and J lost 9; bases outside the gene matches: 8. Germline V gene lookup returns CDR1 SGHTA and CDR2 FQGNSA. This CDR3 region has 14 residues. The CDR3 loop is CASSLGTVTGEQFF. DNA for the CDR3: TGTGCCAGCAGCTTGGGGACAGTTACGGGTGAGCAGTTCTTC.

At least ten counts were recorded for this clonotype. The chain has TRBV7-3 and TRBJ1-6; no firm D call. In germline, CDR1 is SGHTA, CDR2 FQGTGA. V shed 8 bases and J shed 0 bases, with 8 bases lying between them. The CDR3 totals 14 residues. DNA for the CDR3: TGTGCCAGCTCGACGACCTCCTATAATTCACCCCTCCACTTT. It is translated as CASSTTSYNSPLHF.

The gene calls are TRBV12-3 or TRBV12-4 and TRBJ1-3, with D perhaps TRBD1 (5 bases). This CDR3 contains 16 residues. V dropped 0 bases and J dropped 4 bases, with 13 bases sitting between them. Here the CDR3 reads CASSLAHLGVGNTIYF. CDR3 DNA: TGTGCCAGCAGTTTAGCGCACCTGGGGGTAGGAAACACCATATATTTT.

This clonotype appeared many times. This chain links TRBV11-2 with TRBJ2-7; D is uncertain. Trimming left V 4 bases short and J 3 bases short, with 13 bases between. This CDR3 has 14 amino acids. Germline V gene lookup returns CDR1 SGHAT and CDR2 FQNNGV. The CDR3 region has the DNA TGTGCCAGCAGCTCCCCCATGCGCAACTACGAGCAGTACTTC. Translating it yields CASSSPMRNYEQYF. Supplemented by reference TRBV11-2 and TRBJ2-7, the full variable domain reads EAGVAQSPRYKIIEKRQSVAFWCNPISGHATLYWYQQILGQGPKLLIQFQNNGVVDDSQLPKDRFSAERLKGVDSTLKIQPAKLEDSAVYLCASSSPMRNYEQYFGPGTRLTVT.

This clonotype has at least ten counts. The chain employs TRBV28 and TRBJ2-1; 7 bases map to TRBD2. The germline CDR1 and CDR2 sequences are MDHEN and SYDVKM. CDR3 size: 15 residues. V was pared by 6 bases and J by 3 bases, with 8 bases of the junction left unmatched. The CDR3 region has the DNA TGTGCCAGCAGAGAAAGCGGGGTGGTCTACAATGAGCAGTTCTTC. This sequence encodes CASRESGVVYNEQFF. Variable domain in full (rest from reference TRBV28 and TRBJ2-1): DVKVTQSSRYLVKRTGEKVFLECVQDMDHENMFWYRQDPGLGLRLIYFSYDVKMKEKGDIPEGYSVSREKKERFSLILESASTNQTSMYLCASRESGVVYNEQFFGPGTRLTVL.

A note on this clonotype: This likely comes from a read error, as the CDR3 has no conserved phenylalanine or tryptophan at its end. This chain connects TRBV7-9 to TRBJ1-1; possible D gene TRBD1, 6 bases. The CDR3 has 11 amino acids. CDR1 SEHNR and CDR2 FQNEAQ come from the germline V gene (reference sequence). The DNA of the CDR3 is TGTGCCAGCAGCCGGGACACCGAAGCTTTCGTT. Residues: CASSRDTEAFV.

This clonotype was counted a few times. The chain couples TRBV19 to TRBJ1-2, with 9 bases lining up with TRBD1. The CDR3 is 15 amino acids. V lost 4 bases, J lost 2 bases, and 5 bases stayed unmatched. CDR1 and CDR2 (germline): LNHDA, SQIVND (reference sequence). This chain's CDR3 is CASSTRTGDNYGYTF. CDR3 coding DNA: TGTGCCAGTAGTACCCGGACAGGGGACAACTATGGCTACACCTTC. The entire variable domain, with the rest obtained from reference TRBV19 and TRBJ1-2, is as follows: DGGITQSPKYLFRKEGQNVTLSCEQNLNHDAMYWYRQDPGQGLRLIYYSQIVNDFQKGDIAEGYSVSREKKESFPLTVTSAQKNPTAFYLCASSTRTGDNYGYTFGSGTRLTVV.

This clonotype has ten or more counts. This rearrangement joins TRBV28 to TRBJ2-2, with D perhaps TRBD2 (6 bases). The CDR3 is made up of 13 amino acids. From germline, CDR1 is MDHEN and CDR2 SYDVKM. V was shortened by 6 bases and J by 8 bases, with 13 bases between the two germline ends. The CDR3 DNA sequence: TGTGCCAGCAGCCGGGACTCCTGGGGGGAGCTGTTTTTT. It is translated as CASSRDSWGELFF. Combining the CDR3 with reference TRBV28 and TRBJ2-2 gives the whole variable domain DVKVTQSSRYLVKRTGEKVFLECVQDMDHENMFWYRQDPGLGLRLIYFSYDVKMKEKGDIPEGYSVSREKKERFSLILESASTNQTSMYLCASSRDSWGELFFGEGSRLTVL.